Following are 29 T cell receptor beta chains from one sample sequenced in a study of blood T cell repertoires in COVID-19. Sequenced by immunoSEQ multiplex PCR; TCRdb stores in-frame clones only, minus some. The table shows 150,000 to 200,000 clones, with 70% to 85% occurring only once. Sequencing was performed on PBMCs or T cells enriched from blood (not recorded which). The receptors shown here come from a man aged 50-59 years who had recovered from COVID-19.

This chain uses TRBV7-8 with TRBJ1-1; TRBD1 matches at 11 bases. CDR1 SGHVS and CDR2 FQNEAQ come from the germline V gene. CDR3 length: 15 residues. The V and J ends lost 5 bases and 5 bases, in that order; junction bases with no gene match: 7. The CDR3 DNA sequence: TGTGCCAGCAGCCCAGGGGACAGGGGGTTTACTGAAGCTTTCTTT. This encodes CASSPGDRGFTEAFF.

This clone came up a few times. The rearrangement joins TRBV12-3 or TRBV12-4 to TRBJ1-2; a possible D gene is TRBD1 (5 bases). V lost 5 bases to trimming and J lost 7 bases, with 8 bases between them. CDR3 length: 11 amino acids. This CDR3 reads CASSRGGGYTF. The CDR3 DNA is TGTGCCAGCAGTAGGGGTGGTGGCTACACCTTC.

The chain links TRBV3-1 (or the pseudogene TRBV3-2) to TRBJ1-2; 7 nucleotides line up with TRBD1. The junction had 14 bases not matched to a gene; V was cut back by 0 bases and J by 4 bases. CDR1 is LGHDT, CDR2 YNNKEL, per germline (reference sequence). The CDR3 has 18 amino acids. CDR3 in amino acids: CASSQDPEWPGGVYGYTF. In nucleotides, the CDR3 is TGTGCCAGCAGCCAAGACCCAGAATGGCCAGGGGGTGTCTATGGCTACACCTTC.

The chain uses TRBV15 and TRBJ1-3; D is unresolved. The CDR3 spans 14 residues. Germline V CDR1 and CDR2: LNHNV, YYDKDF (reference sequence). The V end was cut by 8 bases, the J end by 0 bases, with 11 bases between. The CDR3 loop is CATQKDFSGNTIYF. The CDR3 DNA is TGTGCCACCCAGAAGGACTTCTCTGGAAACACCATATATTTT.

V and J are TRBV27 and TRBJ1-4, with a tentative D call TRBD1 (6 bases). The CDR3 has 15 residues. Germline lookup yields CDR1 MNHEY and CDR2 SMNVEV (reference sequence). V was clipped by 8 bases and J by 4 bases, with 17 bases between them. CDR3 residues: CASQPSRGVNEKLFF. CDR3 DNA: TGTGCCAGCCAACCTTCCAGGGGCGTTAATGAAAAACTGTTTTTT.

This sequence joins TRBV10-3 and TRBJ2-3; D is possibly TRBD2 (6 bases). This CDR3 has 12 residues. Trimming removed 6 bases at V and 6 bases at J, with 10 bases between. Germline lookup yields CDR1 ENHRY and CDR2 SYGVKD. CDR3 in DNA: TGTGCCATCAGGGGGGGTGGGGATACGCAGTATTTT. As protein: CAIRGGGDTQYF.

V gene TRBV3-1 (or the pseudogene TRBV3-2) combines with J gene TRBJ1-4; 8 nucleotides match TRBD1. V lost 3 bases, J lost 10 bases, and 10 bases stayed unmatched. The CDR3 length is 15 residues. The germline gives CDR1 LGHDT, CDR2 YNNKEL (reference sequence). CDR3 in amino acids: CASSHGTGLSGKLFF. The DNA of the CDR3 is TGTGCCAGCAGCCATGGGACAGGCCTTTCGGGAAAACTGTTTTTT.

V is TRBV7-9 and J is TRBJ1-2; 7 bases align to TRBD1. Losses at the gene ends were 5 bases for V and 9 bases for J; bases not matched to a gene: 12. CDR3 length: 14 amino acids. Germline V gives CDR1 SEHNR, CDR2 FQNEAQ (reference sequence). The CDR3 loop reads CASSETRQGERYTF. The DNA for the CDR3 is TGTGCCAGCAGCGAGACTAGACAGGGCGAACGCTACACCTTC.

J is TRBJ2-7 and V is TRBV3-1 (or the pseudogene TRBV3-2); 12 nucleotides agree with TRBD2. V gave up 1 base and J gave up 2 bases; unmatched junction bases: 3. The CDR3 consists of 16 residues. The germline V gene encodes CDR1 LGHDT and CDR2 YNNKEL (reference sequence). CDR3 nucleotide sequence: TGTGCCAGCAGCCAAGTGTCTAGCGGGGGGGCCTACGAGCAGTACTTC. Its protein is CASSQVSSGGAYEQYF.

V gene TRBV10-2 combines with J gene TRBJ2-7; 8 bases fit TRBD1. The CDR3 loop spans 13 amino acids. Germline values: CDR1 WSHSY, CDR2 SAAADI. Unmatched junction bases numbered 5, after V lost 8 bases and J lost 2 bases. CDR3 amino acids: CASVRDRTYEQYF. In DNA, the CDR3 is TGCGCCAGCGTCCGGGACAGGACCTACGAGCAGTACTTC.

This clone was seen more than once but under ten times. The rearrangement joins TRBV29-1 to TRBJ1-2; 7 nucleotides agree with TRBD1. The CDR3 spans 15 residues. With 1 base clipped from V and 2 bases from J, the junction kept 7 bases outside the gene matches. CDR1 and CDR2 from the germline V gene are SQVTM and ANQGSEA. The CDR3 DNA reads as TGCAGCGTTGAAGCTAAGCAGGGGGACAACTATGGCTACACCTTC. This codes for CSVEAKQGDNYGYTF.

The chain couples TRBV4-2 to TRBJ1-6; unclear D gene. Trimming shortened V by 0 bases and J by 9 bases, and 12 bases separated the two germline ends. The CDR3 extends over 15 amino acids. Germline assignment: CDR1 LGHNA and CDR2 YNFKEQ. CDR3 residues: CASSQENTRGSPLHF. DNA for the CDR3: TGTGCCAGCAGCCAAGAGAACACACGGGGTTCACCCCTCCACTTT.

The chain joins TRBV5-1 to TRBJ2-1; TRBD1 might be the D (5 bases). The CDR3 has 14 residues. Per germline, CDR1 SGHRS and CDR2 YFSETQ. Trimming left V 6 bases short and J 7 bases short, with 17 bases between. The CDR3 protein is CASKRQISGNEQFF. CDR3 coding DNA: TGCGCCAGCAAAAGACAGATCTCGGGTAATGAGCAGTTCTTC.

The chain carries TRBV7-8 and TRBJ1-5; unclear D gene. This CDR3 has 19 amino acids. CDR1 is SGHVS, CDR2 FQNEAQ, per germline. The V end lost 1 base, the J end lost 0 bases, and 19 bases lay between the germline ends. Here the CDR3 DNA reads TGTGCCAGCAGCTTAGGGGTTGTGGAGGGTGGCTATAGCAATCAGCCCCAGCATTTT. It is translated as CASSLGVVEGGYSNQPQHF.

The chain combines TRBV28 with TRBJ2-7, with 8 bases fitting TRBD1. V lost 2 bases, J lost 5 bases, and 8 bases stayed unmatched. This CDR3 region has 15 residues. Germline CDR1 is MDHEN and CDR2 is SYDVKM. DNA of the CDR3: TGTGCCAGCAGTTTAGGCGGCAGGGGGCTCAACGAGCAGTACTTC. Residues: CASSLGGRGLNEQYF.

This clone came up a few times. The DNA of the CDR3 is TGTGCCAGCAGCCAAGATACGAGGACAGGGGCTGCCCGCTCTGGAAACACCATATATTTT. Its protein product is CASSQDTRTGAARSGNTIYF. The V gene is TRBV14, the J gene TRBJ1-3, with 9 bases lining up with TRBD1. The germline CDR1 and CDR2 sequences are SGHDN and FVKESK. The CDR3 is 20 residues long. The junction had 12 bases not matched to a gene; V was cut back by 0 bases and J by 0 bases.

This chain uses TRBV18 with TRBJ1-3; maybe TRBD1 (6 bases). Germline V CDR1 and CDR2: KGHSH, LQKENI. V shed 3 bases and J shed 6 bases, with 21 bases lying between them. The length of the CDR3 is 17 residues. CDR3 residues: CASSPLSALGAENTIYF. The DNA of the CDR3 is TGTGCCAGCTCACCGTTGAGCGCGTTGGGGGCTGAAAACACCATATATTTT.

This sequence joins TRBV5-6 and TRBJ1-4, with D possibly TRBD1 on 6 matching bases. The CDR3 runs to 14 residues. Germline V gene sequence: CDR1 SGHDT, CDR2 YYEEEE. The V and J ends lost 2 bases and 8 bases respectively, with 13 bases between them. CDR3 amino acids: CASSLQGRREKLFF. CDR3 DNA: TGTGCCAGCAGCTTACAGGGAAGGCGGGAAAAACTGTTTTTT.

V usage is TRBV4-1 and J usage is TRBJ1-2; D call uncertain. The CDR3 contains 14 residues. From germline, CDR1 is MGHRA and CDR2 YSYEKL. V lost 1 base and J 1 base, leaving 7 bases between the germline ends. CDR3 bases: TGCGCCAGCAGCCAAGCGAGCGTTAACTATGGCTACACCTTC. Protein product: CASSQASVNYGYTF.

The rearrangement links TRBV4-2 to TRBJ1-2, with D possibly TRBD1 on 6 matching bases. Germline lookup yields CDR1 LGHNA and CDR2 YNFKEQ. Trimming shortened V by 0 bases and J by 7 bases, and 9 bases separated the two germline ends. CDR3 length: 13 residues. The CDR3 spells CASSQDRGGGYTF. CDR3 DNA sequence: TGTGCCAGCAGCCAAGACAGGGGCGGTGGCTACACCTTC.

The CDR3 DNA sequence: TGTGCCAGCAGCGTAGGACAGGGGGATGTAAAAGCTTTCTTT. Translating gives CASSVGQGDVKAFF. The chain joins TRBV9 to TRBJ1-1; 9 positions match TRBD1. Trimming took 0 bases from V and 9 from J; bases not matched to a gene: 6. This CDR3 has 14 amino acids. Germline CDR1 SGDLS, CDR2 YYNGEE.

J is TRBJ2-4 and V is TRBV29-1, with 8 bases identical to TRBD1. J lost 9 bases, V lost 4 bases, and 5 bases had no gene match. CDR3 length: 12 amino acids. The germline gives CDR1 SQVTM, CDR2 ANQGSEA. The CDR3 region is CSVGTGGGIQYF. The CDR3 nucleotides are TGCAGCGTTGGTACAGGGGGAGGCATTCAGTACTTC.

This clone has only a few counts. V is TRBV3-1 (or the pseudogene TRBV3-2) and J is TRBJ2-2, with no clear D. Trimming cost V 1 base and J 1 base, with 7 bases left between them. This CDR3 has 15 amino acids. CDR1 LGHDT and CDR2 YNNKEL come from the germline V gene (reference sequence). In nucleotides, the CDR3 is TGTGCCAGCAGCCAAGGTTTACTGAACACCGGGGAGCTGTTTTTT. This sequence encodes CASSQGLLNTGELFF.

This clone has a single count. V and J are TRBV30 and TRBJ1-1; D is possibly TRBD1 (5 bases). The germline V gene encodes CDR1 GTSNPN and CDR2 SVGIG (reference sequence). The V end lost 0 bases, the J end lost 1 base, and 12 bases lay between the germline ends. This CDR3 comprises 15 residues. The CDR3 nucleotides read TGTGCCTGGAGTGTACAGGCCAAAGGGAACACTGAAGCTTTCTTT. Amino acids: CAWSVQAKGNTEAFF.

The chain combines TRBV7-8 with TRBJ2-1, with D tentatively TRBD2 (5 bases). V was shortened by 5 bases and J by 4 bases, with 21 bases between the two germline ends. Germline assignment: CDR1 SGHVS and CDR2 FQNEAQ. The CDR3 extends over 17 amino acids. The CDR3 coding sequence is TGTGCCAGCAGCACCCGGACCGCCGGGGTAGGGTACAATGAGCAGTTCTTC. This encodes CASSTRTAGVGYNEQFF.

The genes are TRBV19 and TRBJ2-1; possible D gene TRBD1, 6 bases. CDR1 is LNHDA, CDR2 SQIVND, per germline (reference sequence). Deletions cut 3 bases from V and 6 bases from J, with 12 bases between. The CDR3 length is 14 residues. Written as DNA, the CDR3 is TGTGCCAGTAGTATCCGGTCACAGGGCAATGAGCAGTTCTTC. This codes for CASSIRSQGNEQFF. Using reference TRBV19 and TRBJ2-1 for the parts outside the CDR3, the full variable domain is DGGITQSPKYLFRKEGQNVTLSCEQNLNHDAMYWYRQDPGQGLRLIYYSQIVNDFQKGDIAEGYSVSREKKESFPLTVTSAQKNPTAFYLCASSIRSQGNEQFFGPGTRLTVL.

This chain links TRBV5-6 with TRBJ2-7, with 10 bases lining up with TRBD1. CDR1 is SGHDT and CDR2 is YYEEEE in the germline V gene. The CDR3 runs 17 residues. Trimming took 0 bases from V and 3 from J; bases not matched to a gene: 9. The DNA of the CDR3 is TGTGCCAGCAGCTTGGATTGGTCCAGGGACAGGGGCTACGAGCAGTACTTC. This encodes CASSLDWSRDRGYEQYF.

The V gene is TRBV6-5, the J gene TRBJ2-5; TRBD1 matches 9 bases. Germline CDR1 is MNHEY and CDR2 is SVGAGI. V was clipped by 2 bases and J by 5 bases; unmatched bases: 9. The CDR3 is made up of 16 amino acids. CDR3 protein: CASSYDRGGMKETQYF. Written as DNA, the CDR3 is TGTGCCAGCAGTTACGACAGGGGGGGAATGAAGGAGACCCAGTACTTC.

The rearrangement links TRBV7-8 to TRBJ2-3; TRBD1 matches at 9 bases. The V segment lost 7 bases and the J segment 4 bases; nucleotides outside the gene matches: 9. The CDR3 covers 15 residues. CDR1 is SGHVS, CDR2 FQNEAQ, per germline. The CDR3 loop is CASKDRGRFADTQYF. DNA for the CDR3: TGTGCCAGCAAGGACAGGGGAAGGTTTGCAGATACGCAGTATTTT.